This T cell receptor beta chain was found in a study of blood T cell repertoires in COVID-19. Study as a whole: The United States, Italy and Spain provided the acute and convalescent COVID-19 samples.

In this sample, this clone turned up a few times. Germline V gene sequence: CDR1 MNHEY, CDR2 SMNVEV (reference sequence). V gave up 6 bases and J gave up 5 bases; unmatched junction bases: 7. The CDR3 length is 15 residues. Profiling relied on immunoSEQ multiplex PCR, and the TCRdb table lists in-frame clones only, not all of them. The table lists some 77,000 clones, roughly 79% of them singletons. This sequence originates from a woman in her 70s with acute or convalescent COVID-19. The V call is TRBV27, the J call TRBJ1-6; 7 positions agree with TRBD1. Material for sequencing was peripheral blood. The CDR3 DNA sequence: TGTGCCAGCAGCTCAGGGGGTAGCAATAATTCACCCCTCCACTTT. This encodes CASSSGGSNNSPLHF.